These T cell receptor beta chains were read from a single sample in a study of T cell changes during pregnancy in multiple sclerosis. Only in-frame clones appear in the TCRdb table, and some are missing; sequencing was by immunoSEQ multiplex PCR. Among tens of thousands of clones listed, about nine tenths were seen once. Here the sequenced sample was CD4+ T cells from peripheral blood mononuclear cells, taken in the third trimester of pregnancy. The receptors come from a female donor with multiple sclerosis, enrolled in a pregnancy study. CDR3s include the opening cysteine and the closing phenylalanine or tryptophan. A D gene is named only where the DNA matches it firmly. Rows may omit the clone size; those that give it use once, few, many or a size class.

j_call clone_size v_call cdr3_length d_call cdr3_aa cdr3_nt
TRBJ1-1 - TRBV5-4 12 - CASRNRRDEAFF TGTGCCAGCAGAAATCGACGGGATGAAGCTTTCTTT
TRBJ1-2 - TRBV5-4 13 - CASSSQGRDGYTF TGTGCCAGCAGCTCCCAGGGGAGAGATGGCTACACCTTC
TRBJ2-1 - TRBV7-3 14 - CASSLGQGINEQFF TGTGCCAGCAGCTTAGGCCAGGGAATCAATGAGCAGTTCTTC
TRBJ1-1 - TRBV6-5 14 TRBD1 CASKRDRMNTEAFF TGTGCCAGCAAAAGGGACAGGATGAACACTGAAGCTTTCTTT
TRBJ1-2 - TRBV5-6 19 TRBD1 CASSLTGTGVGVATYGYTF TGTGCCAGCAGCTTGACCGGGACAGGGGTGGGTGTTGCTACCTATGGCTACACCTTC
TRBJ2-5 once TRBV5-1 13 TRBD1 CASSWDSKETQYF TGCGCCAGCAGCTGGGACAGCAAAGAGACCCAGTACTTC
TRBJ2-1 - TRBV2 15 TRBD2 CASNSLSGDYNEQFF TGTGCCAGCAATTCCCTTAGCGGGGACTACAATGAGCAGTTCTTC
TRBJ1-1 - TRBV19 15 - CASSERVVGYTEAFF TGTGCCAGTAGTGAGAGGGTGGTCGGGTACACTGAAGCTTTCTTT
TRBJ1-1 - TRBV11-2 14 - CASSGGAWVTEAFF TGTGCCAGCAGCGGAGGTGCGTGGGTCACTGAAGCTTTCTTT
TRBJ2-1 - TRBV5-1 18 TRBD2 CASSGPDGGTSAYNEQFF TGCGCCAGCAGCGGCCCCGATGGGGGGACTAGCGCTTACAATGAGCAGTTCTTC
TRBJ2-7 - TRBV5-6 12 - CASSLNGLEQYF TGTGCCAGCAGCTTAAACGGTCTCGAGCAGTACTTC
TRBJ1-1 - TRBV7-9 13 - CASTLGGNTEAFF TGTGCCAGCACCCTCGGGGGAAACACTGAAGCTTTCTTT
TRBJ1-5 - TRBV30 14 - CAWNAGTWKGPQHF TGTGCCTGGAACGCAGGGACTTGGAAGGGCCCCCAGCATTTT
TRBJ2-2 - TRBV7-7 19 TRBD1 CASSRRDRDRATVEGELFF TGTGCTAGCAGCCGCAGAGATCGGGACAGGGCAACGGTGGAGGGGGAGCTGTTTTTT
TRBJ2-5 - TRBV6-1 15 TRBD1 CASSGDRGPNETQYF TGTGCCAGCAGTGGCGACAGGGGGCCTAATGAGACCCAGTACTTC
TRBJ2-5 - TRBV30 12 - CAWSVLGETQYF TGTGCCTGGAGTGTACTCGGGGAGACCCAGTACTTC
TRBJ2-2 - TRBV29-1 14 TRBD2 CSAGREGVTGELFF TGCAGCGCCGGACGGGAGGGGGTCACCGGGGAGCTGTTTTTT
TRBJ1-6 - TRBV27 14 TRBD1 CASSLTGDNSPLHF TGTGCCAGCAGTCTAACAGGGGATAATTCACCCCTCCACTTT
TRBJ2-7 - TRBV5-1 12 TRBD2 CASSLERGEQYF TGCGCCAGCAGCTTAGAGCGGGGCGAGCAGTACTTC
TRBJ1-5 - TRBV7-2 13 - CASSDRGNQPQHF TGTGCCAGCAGCGATCGCGGTAATCAGCCCCAGCATTTT
TRBJ2-5 - TRBV21-1 16 - CASSKRGTRGVETQYF TGTGCCAGCAGCAAACGGGGGACTCGCGGGGTGGAGACCCAGTACTTC
TRBJ1-5 - TRBV7-2 14 - CASSRGQFDQPQHF TGTGCCAGCAGCCGAGGCCAGTTTGATCAGCCCCAGCATTTT
TRBJ2-7 - TRBV30 15 - CAWSVSGIRSYEQYF TGTGCCTGGAGTGTATCTGGCATCAGATCCTACGAGCAGTACTTC
TRBJ1-2 - TRBV29-1 16 TRBD1 CSVAPGQGIANYGYTF TGCAGCGTTGCCCCGGGACAGGGTATCGCTAACTATGGCTACACCTTC
TRBJ1-6 few TRBV14 15 TRBD1 CASSQKTGGGSPLHF TGTGCCAGCAGCCAAAAGACAGGGGGGGGCTCACCCCTCCACTTT
TRBJ2-7 - TRBV7-8 14 TRBD1 CASSKGTGDYEQYF TGTGCCAGCAGCAAAGGGACAGGGGACTACGAGCAGTACTTC